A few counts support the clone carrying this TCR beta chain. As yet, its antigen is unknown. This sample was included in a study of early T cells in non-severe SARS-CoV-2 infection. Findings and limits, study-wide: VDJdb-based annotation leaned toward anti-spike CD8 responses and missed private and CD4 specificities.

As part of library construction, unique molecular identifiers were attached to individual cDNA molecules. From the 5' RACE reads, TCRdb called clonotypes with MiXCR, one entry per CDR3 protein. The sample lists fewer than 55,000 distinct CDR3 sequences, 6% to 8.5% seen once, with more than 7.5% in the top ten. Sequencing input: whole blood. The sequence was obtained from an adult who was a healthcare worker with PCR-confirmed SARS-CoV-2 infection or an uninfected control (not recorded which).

CDR3: CASSQAETDTQYF. CDR3 coding DNA: TGTGCCAGCAGCCAAGCAGAGACAGATACGCAGTATTTT. The J gene is TRBJ2-3, the V gene TRBV5-6, with D hard to call. This CDR3 comprises 13 residues. Germline CDR1 SGHDT, CDR2 YYEEEE. Between the trimmed V and J ends, which lost 4 bases and 3 bases, there was a span of 9 bases. Complete variable domain (other parts from reference TRBV5-6 and TRBJ2-3): DAGVTQSPTHLIKTRGQQVTLRCSPKSGHDTVSWYQQALGQGPQFIFQYYEEEERQRGNFPDRFSGHQFPNYSSELNVNALLLGDSALYLCASSQAETDTQYFGPGTRLTVL.